Listed here are 29 T cell receptor beta chains from one sample, sequenced in a study of blood T cells in healthy people across ages. A J-beta primer mix and a sample-barcoded 5' primer were used in a second PCR of about 7 to 12 cycles. TCRdb itself ran the 5' RACE reads through MiXCR, one entry per CDR3 protein. This sample yields hundreds of thousands of distinct CDR3 sequences, of which roughly three fifths are seen a single time; more than 25% belongs to the top ten. What was sequenced was blood. The source is a man aged 40-49 years in good health.

V usage is TRBV28 and J usage is TRBJ2-3; TRBD1 might be the D (6 bases). Germline-derived CDR1 and CDR2 are MDHEN and SYDVKM. Trimming took 2 bases from V and 4 from J, leaving 13 bases between them. The length of the CDR3 is 15 residues. The CDR3 loop reads CASSLDRPGSDTQYF. The CDR3 nucleotides are TGTGCCAGCAGTTTAGACAGGCCCGGCTCAGATACGCAGTATTTT.

This clonotype was detected many times. V and J are TRBV14 and TRBJ1-2; D perhaps matches TRBD1 (5 bases). Germline CDR1 and CDR2: SGHDN and FVKESK. Trimming pared 3 bases from V and 7 bases from J, leaving 9 bases between. This CDR3 is built from 12 residues. The CDR3, as DNA: TGTGCCAGCAGCCAGGGGGGAAGTGGCTACACCTTC. As protein: CASSQGGSGYTF.

The chain has TRBV20-1 and TRBJ2-7; D assignment may be TRBD1 or TRBD2 (5 bases each). V shed 5 bases and J shed 4 bases, with 18 bases lying between them. Germline CDR1 and CDR2: DFQATT and SNEGSKA (reference sequence). CDR3 length: 14 residues. The CDR3 protein is CSAWAQVGDYEQYF. CDR3 coding DNA: TGCAGTGCTTGGGCCCAGGTGGGGGATTACGAGCAGTACTTC.

The chain links TRBV28 to TRBJ2-1, with a possible D match to TRBD2 (7 bases). The CDR3 is 12 residues long. The V gene's germline CDR1 is MDHEN and CDR2 SYDVKM. V was clipped by 7 bases and J by 9 bases, with 13 bases between them. The chain's CDR3 is CASTSGGGEQFF. In nucleotides, the CDR3 is TGTGCCAGCACCTCGGGGGGCGGTGAGCAGTTCTTC. The full variable domain, with the rest looked up from reference TRBV28 and TRBJ2-1, is DVKVTQSSRYLVKRTGEKVFLECVQDMDHENMFWYRQDPGLGLRLIYFSYDVKMKEKGDIPEGYSVSREKKERFSLILESASTNQTSMYLCASTSGGGEQFFGPGTRLTVL.

The chain combines TRBV6-4 with TRBJ2-6; possibly TRBD1 for D (6 bases). V was shortened by 6 bases and J by 2 bases, with 11 bases between the two germline ends. CDR1 is MRHNA and CDR2 is SNTAGT in the germline V gene. The CDR3 runs 15 residues. The CDR3 nucleotides are TGTGCCAGCAGCGCCCGACAGGCTGGGGCCAACGTCCTGACTTTC. It specifies CASSARQAGANVLTF.

This chain links TRBV7-3 with TRBJ2-3; TRBD1 matches at 7 bases. Germline V lookup: CDR1 SGHTA, CDR2 FQGTGA. V trimming: 5 bases; J trimming: 6 bases; junction bases outside the gene matches: 11. The CDR3 consists of 15 residues. The CDR3, as DNA: TGTGCCAGCAGCCCCGGGACAGTGATGGGTGATACGCAGTATTTT. Its translation is CASSPGTVMGDTQYF.

CDR3 amino acids: CSARDRRLAGTGELFF. The CDR3 DNA sequence: TGCAGTGCTAGAGATCGGCGTCTAGCTGGCACCGGGGAGCTGTTTTTT. J is TRBJ2-2 and V is TRBV20-1; the D gene is possibly TRBD2 (5 bases). CDR1 is DFQATT and CDR2 is SNEGSKA in the germline V gene (reference sequence). The CDR3 has 16 amino acids. Trimming took 0 bases from V and 4 from J, leaving 15 bases between them.

This clonotype appeared once. The chain is built from TRBV14 and TRBJ2-2; D call uncertain. The CDR3 extends over 14 amino acids. CDR1 SGHDN and CDR2 FVKESK come from the germline V gene. The V end was cut by 2 bases, the J end by 4 bases, with 8 bases between. The CDR3, as DNA: TGTGCCAGCAGCCAACGGGTCGGCACCGGGGAGCTGTTTTTT. Translated: CASSQRVGTGELFF. Supplemented by reference TRBV14 and TRBJ2-2, the full variable domain reads EAGVTQFPSHSVIEKGQTVTLRCDPISGHDNLYWYRRVMGKEIKFLLHFVKESKQDESGMPNNRFLAERTGGTYSTLKVQPAELEDSGVYFCASSQRVGTGELFFGEGSRLTVL.

The chain carries TRBV7-9 and TRBJ2-7; D not certain. V dropped 1 base and J dropped 7 bases, with 14 bases sitting between them. The CDR3 contains 14 residues. Looked up from germline, CDR1 is SEHNR and CDR2 is FQNEAQ (reference sequence). Here the CDR3 reads CASSLGPDRFEQYF. As DNA, the CDR3 is TGTGCCAGCAGCTTAGGTCCAGACCGCTTTGAGCAGTACTTC.

This clonotype was seen a single time. This chain joins TRBV6-5 and TRBJ2-1, with 10 bases matching TRBD1. This CDR3 has 16 amino acids. V lost 1 base to trimming and J lost 10 bases; unmatched junction nucleotides: 10. Germline values: CDR1 MNHEY, CDR2 SVGAGI. CDR3 nucleotide sequence: TGTGCCAGCAGTTACTTGACAGGGGGCAATCAGGCGGAGCAGTTCTTC. Protein sequence: CASSYLTGGNQAEQFF.

The chain employs TRBV7-9 and TRBJ2-3; TRBD1 or TRBD2 may be the D gene (5 bases each). The germline V and J ends were trimmed by 5 bases and 2 bases, with 11 bases remaining between them. Per the germline V gene, CDR1 is SEHNR and CDR2 is FQNEAQ (reference sequence). The CDR3 has 14 amino acids. The CDR3 DNA reads as TGTGCCAGCAGCATGACAGACTACACAGATACGCAGTATTTT. It encodes CASSMTDYTDTQYF.

This clonotype appeared a single time. The rearrangement joins TRBV28 to TRBJ2-3; D is unclear. The germline V gene has CDR1 MDHEN and CDR2 SYDVKM. The CDR3 consists of 12 residues. Trimming removed 8 bases at V and 4 bases at J, with 10 bases between. As DNA, the CDR3 is TGTGCCAGCCGCGAATATCCAGATACGCAGTATTTT. It yields the protein CASREYPDTQYF.

The chain links TRBV6-5 to TRBJ2-7, with 8 bases identical to TRBD2. This CDR3 has 16 residues. V was clipped by 0 bases and J by 1 base; unmatched bases: 5. Looked up from germline, CDR1 is MNHEY and CDR2 is SVGAGI. The CDR3 DNA reads TGTGCCAGCAGTTACTCCCGGGGGGGCATTTCCTACGAGCAGTACTTC. It translates to CASSYSRGGISYEQYF.

The table lists this clonotype with a few counts. The chain combines TRBV3-1 with TRBJ2-7, with 9 bases fitting TRBD1. V dropped 4 bases and J dropped 5; count of bases not matched to a gene: 12. The CDR3 sequence is 16 residues long. Germline V gives CDR1 LGHDT, CDR2 YNNKEL (reference sequence). CDR3 sequence reads: CASSLTTGTGNDEQYF. In DNA form, the CDR3 reads TGTGCCAGCAGCCTGACTACCGGGACAGGGAACGACGAGCAGTACTTC.

The chain uses TRBV4-2 and TRBJ1-4; D is unclear. Germline V gene lookup returns CDR1 LGHNA and CDR2 YNFKEQ. CDR3 length: 16 amino acids. V lost 1 base, J lost 8 bases, and 17 bases lay in between. CDR3 in amino acids: CASSQVYDREQEKLFF. The CDR3 DNA sequence: TGTGCCAGCAGCCAAGTTTATGACCGGGAGCAGGAAAAACTGTTTTTT.

This clonotype appeared a few times. The rearrangement uses TRBV29-1 and TRBJ2-2; maybe TRBD1 (5 bases). Trimming removed 3 bases from V and 3 bases from J, with 11 bases in between. Germline-derived CDR1 and CDR2 are SQVTM and ANQGSEA. The CDR3 is 14 amino acids. This CDR3 is CSVDQGLYTGELFF. CDR3 DNA: TGCAGCGTTGATCAGGGCTTATACACCGGGGAGCTGTTTTTT.

The V gene is TRBV20-1, the J gene TRBJ2-3, with D possibly called TRBD1 or TRBD2 (5 bases each). CDR3 length: 14 residues. Germline CDR1 is DFQATT and CDR2 is SNEGSKA (reference sequence). V was trimmed by 5 bases and J by 2 bases, leaving 14 bases between them. This CDR3 reads CSASGQDYTDTQYF. The CDR3 DNA reads as TGCAGTGCTTCCGGACAAGACTACACAGATACGCAGTATTTT.

This clonotype was detected only a few times. CDR3 sequence (DNA): TGCAGTGGAAGAGCCGGGGAGACCCAGTACTTC. Its protein is CSGRAGETQYF. V gene TRBV20-1 combines with J gene TRBJ2-5, with unresolved D. CDR1 and CDR2 from the germline V gene are DFQATT and SNEGSKA (reference sequence). The CDR3 extends over 11 amino acids. V was pared by 7 bases and J by 5 bases, with 11 bases between.

The J gene is TRBJ1-1, the V gene TRBV20-1; 8 nucleotides line up with TRBD1. V shed 3 bases and J 7 bases; nucleotides not matched to a gene: 13. This CDR3 is 15 amino acids long. Germline assignment: CDR1 DFQATT and CDR2 SNEGSKA (reference sequence). In DNA, the CDR3 is TGCAGTGCTAGGACTGGGGCAGGGGGCTTCAATGAAGCTTTCTTT. This translates into CSARTGAGGFNEAFF.

The CDR3 reads CSAERAGENIQYF. The CDR3 DNA reads as TGCAGTGCCGAACGGGCGGGGGAAAACATTCAGTACTTC. J is TRBJ2-4 and V is TRBV20-1; TRBD2 agrees at 7 bases. Unmatched junction bases numbered 7, after V lost 6 bases and J lost 5 bases. Germline CDR1 DFQATT, CDR2 SNEGSKA (reference sequence). The CDR3 runs 13 residues.

The chain joins TRBV6-2 or TRBV6-3 to TRBJ1-1; D gene unclear. The CDR3 loop spans 13 amino acids. Deletions cut 0 bases from V and 11 bases from J, with 13 bases between. Germline V gives CDR1 MNHEY, CDR2 SVGEGT. Here the CDR3 DNA reads TGTGCCAGCAGTTACTCCAGTAGAGTTGAGGCTTTCTTT. Amino acids: CASSYSSRVEAFF.

V is TRBV9 and J is TRBJ2-3; TRBD2 aligns across 7 bases. Germline values: CDR1 SGDLS, CDR2 YYNGEE. Unmatched junction bases numbered 5, after V lost 7 bases and J lost 0 bases. This CDR3 has 14 residues. In nucleotides, the CDR3 is TGTGCCAGCTGTCGGCGGGAGAGCACAGATACGCAGTATTTT. Translated, it gives CASCRRESTDTQYF.

Only a few counts were recorded for this clonotype. The rearrangement links TRBV5-1 to TRBJ2-5, with 7 positions matching TRBD1. The CDR3 spans 15 residues. CDR1 is SGHRS and CDR2 is YFSETQ in the germline V gene. With 4 bases clipped from V and 0 bases from J, the junction kept 6 bases outside the gene matches. The CDR3 reads CASSLHGQDQETQYF. The CDR3 coding sequence is TGCGCCAGCAGCCTACATGGACAGGACCAAGAGACCCAGTACTTC.

The chain links TRBV28 to TRBJ2-1; TRBD2 matches 11 bases. Germline V gives CDR1 MDHEN, CDR2 SYDVKM. The CDR3 spans 15 residues. V shed 5 bases and J 4 bases; nucleotides not matched to a gene: 4. CDR3 nucleotide sequence: TGTGCCAGCAGTACCGTAGCGGGGGGGTACAATGAGCAGTTCTTC. Translation gives CASSTVAGGYNEQFF. The complete variable domain, with remaining parts taken from reference TRBV28 and TRBJ2-1, reads DVKVTQSSRYLVKRTGEKVFLECVQDMDHENMFWYRQDPGLGLRLIYFSYDVKMKEKGDIPEGYSVSREKKERFSLILESASTNQTSMYLCASSTVAGGYNEQFFGPGTRLTVL.

In its sample, this clonotype was seen a few times. V gene TRBV13 combines with J gene TRBJ2-7; TRBD2 aligns across 9 bases. The ends lost 6 bases at V and 0 bases at J; junction bases unmatched: 12. The CDR3 is 17 residues long. In germline, CDR1 is PRHDT, CDR2 FYEKMQ (reference sequence). The CDR3 DNA is TGTGCCAGCAGTACAGGGAGACTAGCGGTAAGCTCCTACGAGCAGTACTTC. Its protein product is CASSTGRLAVSSYEQYF.

The chain couples TRBV5-1 to TRBJ2-5; D unresolved. CDR3 size: 17 residues. Germline CDR1 is SGHRS and CDR2 is YFSETQ. Trimming shortened V by 4 bases and J by 1 base, and 20 bases separated the two germline ends. CDR3 coding DNA: TGCGCCAGCAGCGCCCTCGGATTAGACTGGGTCCAAGAGACCCAGTACTTC. The encoded protein is CASSALGLDWVQETQYF.

The V gene is TRBV29-1, the J gene TRBJ2-1; no reliable D call. The V and J ends lost 4 bases and 6 bases respectively, with 7 bases between them. Germline CDR1 SQVTM, CDR2 ANQGSEA. The CDR3 extends over 11 amino acids. The CDR3 DNA reads TGCAGCGTTGGGCAGCGCAATGAGCAGTTCTTC. Its protein is CSVGQRNEQFF.

This clonotype was observed a handful of times. This rearrangement joins TRBV20-1 to TRBJ2-4; D may be TRBD1 (6 bases). Trimming left V 2 bases short and J 3 bases short, with 8 bases between. The CDR3 is 13 residues long. Germline loops: CDR1 DFQATT, CDR2 SNEGSKA (reference sequence). This chain's CDR3 is CSARKGDKNIQYF. The CDR3 DNA follows: TGCAGTGCTAGAAAGGGGGACAAAAACATTCAGTACTTC.

The CDR3 DNA reads as TGCAGTGCTAGAGATCCGGGTTTAGATACGCAGTATTTT. Encoded protein: CSARDPGLDTQYF. The rearrangement joins TRBV20-1 to TRBJ2-3; D not resolved. This CDR3 has 13 amino acids. Trimming left V 0 bases short and J 5 bases short, with 9 bases between. Germline assignment: CDR1 DFQATT and CDR2 SNEGSKA (reference sequence).